The present T cell receptor beta chain was sequenced within a study of shared clonotypes between healthy human individuals. Study-level information: Per donor, CD8 memory used one plate, CD8 naive used two, CD4 memory used three and CD4 naive used three.

The study's findings and limits: Non-shared clonotypes showed lower generation probabilities than clonotypes common to all four donors.

The test was conducted at deep level. Sequencing was performed with immunoSEQ multiplex PCR; in TCRdb, only in-frame clones are kept and a portion is missing. The repertoire consists of approximately 2,300,000 clones, with approximately 90% occurring once and the leading ten covering 0.3% to 0.4%. With regard to this clone: Antigen specificity is unknown. Other DNA sequences in this sample translate to the same CDR3.

The source material was naive CD4+ T cells from PBMCs. Subset described: CD45RA+ positively selected. This sequence was found in a man between 18 and 35 years old in good health. Some clones in this sample may be carry-over from other donors' samples.

This CDR3 reads CASSIGLANTGELFF. CDR3 bases: TGTGCCAGTAGTATCGGACTAGCGAACACCGGGGAGCTGTTTTTT. V gene TRBV19 combines with J gene TRBJ2-2; 7 bases are shared with TRBD2. J was trimmed by 0 bases and V by 3 bases; bases with no gene match: 1. The CDR3 contains 15 residues. CDR1 and CDR2 from the germline V gene are LNHDA and SQIVND (reference sequence).